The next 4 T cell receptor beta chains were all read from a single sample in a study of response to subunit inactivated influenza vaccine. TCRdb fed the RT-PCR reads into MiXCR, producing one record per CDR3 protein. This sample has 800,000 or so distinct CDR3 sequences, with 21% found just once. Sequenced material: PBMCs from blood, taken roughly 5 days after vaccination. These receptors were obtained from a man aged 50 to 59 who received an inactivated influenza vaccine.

The chain's CDR3 is CASSQGTGVPNTQYF. CDR3 nucleotides: TGCGCCAGCAGCCAAGGGACAGGGGTACCGAATACGCAGTATTTT. The V and J genes are TRBV4-1 and TRBJ2-3; the match to TRBD1 covers 9 bases. The V and J ends lost 1 base and 7 bases, in that order; junction bases with no gene match: 6. This CDR3 spans 15 amino acids. Germline V gene sequence: CDR1 MGHRA, CDR2 YSYEKL.

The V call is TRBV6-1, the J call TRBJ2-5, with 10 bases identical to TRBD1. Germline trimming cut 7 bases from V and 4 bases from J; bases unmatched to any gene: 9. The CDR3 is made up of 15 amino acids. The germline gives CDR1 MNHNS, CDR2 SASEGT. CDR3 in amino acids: CASTLDRGQRETQYF. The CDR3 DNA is TGTGCCAGCACGCTTGACAGGGGGCAAAGAGAGACCCAGTACTTC.

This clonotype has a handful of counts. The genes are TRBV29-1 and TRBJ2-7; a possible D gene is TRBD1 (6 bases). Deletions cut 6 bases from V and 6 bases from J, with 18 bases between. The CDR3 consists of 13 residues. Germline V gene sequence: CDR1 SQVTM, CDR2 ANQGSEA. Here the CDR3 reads CSVRTQGIGEQYF. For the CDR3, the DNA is TGCAGCGTGAGAACACAGGGAATCGGCGAGCAGTACTTC.

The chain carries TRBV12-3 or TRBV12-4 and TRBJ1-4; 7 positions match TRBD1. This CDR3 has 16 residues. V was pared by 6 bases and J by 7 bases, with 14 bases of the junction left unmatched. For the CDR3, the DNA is TGTGCCAGCAGCGAGACAGGGAGCTCCCCTAGTGAAAAACTGTTTTTT. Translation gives CASSETGSSPSEKLFF.